The rows below give T cell receptor beta chains drawn from one sample of a study of blood T cell repertoires in COVID-19. Sequenced by immunoSEQ multiplex PCR; TCRdb stores in-frame clones only, minus some. The table has some 200,000 clones, roughly four fifths seen once. Material for sequencing was peripheral blood. These TCRs come from a man aged 25-40 years with active or convalescent COVID-19. CDR3s include the opening cysteine and the closing phenylalanine or tryptophan. Each record gives: J gene, V gene, clone size, CDR3 protein. The size field is filled for only some rows; it gives once, few, many or a size class.

>TRBJ1-4|TRBV6-6|NA
CASSWGRGGANEKLFF
>TRBJ1-1|TRBV11-3|NA
CASSLIRDTEAFF
>TRBJ1-2|TRBV5-1|many
CASSLAGQGNGYTF
>TRBJ1-5|TRBV19|NA
CASSNTGGGQPQHF
>TRBJ2-7|TRBV5-1|NA
CASRSGTGVYEQYF
>TRBJ2-7|TRBV6-2/TRBV6-3|NA
CASSRLAGSMEQYF
>TRBJ2-3|TRBV5-1|NA
CASTLTASTDTQYF
>TRBJ1-1|TRBV5-6|NA
CASSLSPGANTEAFF
>TRBJ2-1|TRBV24-1|NA
CATTRGGRNNNEQFF
>TRBJ1-6|TRBV30|NA
CALRGGGNNSPLHF
>TRBJ2-6|TRBV9|NA
CASSEEDIGYSGANVLTF
>TRBJ1-1|TRBV11-3|NA
CASSLVRAVSGATEAFF
>TRBJ1-6|TRBV28|NA
CASRESYNSPLHF
>TRBJ1-5|TRBV19|NA
CASRGGDRAQPQHF
>TRBJ2-3|TRBV7-2|few
CASSLNLAGGPTDTQYF
>TRBJ2-3|TRBV7-2|NA
CASSLTSGIADTQYF
>TRBJ2-1|TRBV24-1|once
CATRDGLAKNEQFF
>TRBJ2-7|TRBV4-3|NA
CASSPGTGGEYEQYF
>TRBJ2-6|TRBV5-1|NA
CASSLELGWGTGNAGANVLTF
>TRBJ2-5|TRBV19|NA
CASSASGGAETQYF
>TRBJ1-2|TRBV7-8|few
CASSVGRVDGYTF
>TRBJ1-1|TRBV7-3|NA
CASSLGAARDTEAFF
>TRBJ1-1|TRBV5-5|NA
CASSSSRGNTEAFF
>TRBJ1-2|TRBV29-1|NA
CSVVPGTGKSGYTF
>TRBJ2-7|TRBV19|NA
CASSMGMGGYEQYF
>TRBJ1-1|TRBV19|NA
CASSIGLQGRGHTEAFF
>TRBJ1-4|TRBV5-4|NA
CASSLAGSATNEKLFF
>TRBJ1-5|TRBV10-2|NA
CASSETAGYSNQPQHF
>TRBJ1-1|TRBV4-1|NA
CASSQEGVGANTEAFF
>TRBJ1-4|TRBV5-1|NA
CASAGTHNEKLFF
>TRBJ1-5|TRBV5-1|NA
CASSLAGTGNQPQHF
>TRBJ1-2|TRBV5-1|few
CASSSGQGTYGYTF
>TRBJ1-2|TRBV6-5|NA
CASSSGGVSNYGYTF
>TRBJ1-5|TRBV27|NA
CASSLLQGAQPQHF
>TRBJ2-1|TRBV7-3|NA
CASSPEGGGGYNEQFF
>TRBJ1-2|TRBV2|few
CARKVGTLNYGYTF
>TRBJ2-7|TRBV7-9|NA
CASSLYAGRYYEQYF
>TRBJ2-5|TRBV7-9|NA
CASSLYQGNRETQYF
>TRBJ1-2|TRBV7-9|few
CASSPWTVNYGYTF
>TRBJ1-4|TRBV18|NA
CASSLVDSSNEKLFF
>TRBJ1-5|TRBV24-1|NA
CATSEMGGQPQHF
>TRBJ1-1|TRBV6-1|NA
CASSEQTGFWHTEAFF
>TRBJ1-4|TRBV24-1|NA
CATSVGGSTNEKLFF
>TRBJ1-1|TRBV7-2|few
CASSFQGAGTEAFF
>TRBJ1-1|TRBV12-3/TRBV12-4|once
CASRRAITEAFF